This entry concerns a single T cell receptor beta chain. Its antigen is as yet unknown. This entry belongs to a study of shared clonotypes between healthy human individuals. General study points: Limitation of the genetic and exposure-history diversity represented came from the few donors.

Germline loops: CDR1 SGDLS, CDR2 YYNGEE. This CDR3 comprises 13 residues. The V end lost 1 base, the J end lost 5 bases, and 7 bases lay between the germline ends. Some clones are missing from TCRdb's copy, which holds only in-frame ones; the method was immunoSEQ multiplex PCR. The data contain about 1.4 million clones, roughly 96% of them singletons. The sequence came from a young man in good health. Material: naive CD4+ T cells sorted from blood. The subset is: CD45RA+ positively selected. The rearrangement links TRBV9 to TRBJ2-1; perhaps D is TRBD1 or TRBD2 (5 bases each). The CDR3 sequence is CASSVRDDNEQFF. CDR3 sequence (DNA): TGTGCCAGCAGCGTACGGGACGACAATGAGCAGTTCTTC.